The 28 T cell receptor beta chains in this list originate from one sample, sequenced in a study of T cells after yellow fever vaccination (dated by TCRdb to between 2018 and 2021). The sample's treatment or condition label, decoded: live attenuated yellow fever vaccine strain. To prepare the library, 5' RACE was applied. The sequencer listed for this sample is Illumina HiSeq 2500. The public sequencing data were trimmed at Q25 with fastp and processed into clonotypes with MiXCR by TCRdb, which kept only in-frame beta chains. Rows with one shared CDR3 protein collapse into an entry with the most common genes and DNA. For this sample there are 200,000 to 300,000 distinct CDR3 sequences; 10% to 15% appear just once. Jointly, the top ten make up 0.4% to 0.55% of the sample. Sequenced material: CD4+ T cells sorted from PBMCs, taken 45 days after the yellow fever booster vaccination. The receptors were sampled from a man under 40 who received the YFV17D yellow fever vaccine.

This clonotype appeared a few times. V and J are TRBV18 and TRBJ1-5; D unclear. The germline CDR1 and CDR2 sequences are KGHSH and LQKENI. This CDR3 has 14 residues. V dropped 2 bases and J dropped 3 bases, with 8 bases sitting between them. The CDR3 DNA reads TGTGCCAGCTCACCAGGGTCGCTCAATCAGCCCCAGCATTTT. Its protein is CASSPGSLNQPQHF.

This clonotype was counted between two and nine times. The chain recombines TRBV7-2 with TRBJ2-7, with 7 bases lining up with TRBD2. Germline V gene lookup returns CDR1 SGHTA and CDR2 FQGNSA. The CDR3 is made up of 15 amino acids. Trimming removed 1 base from V and 4 bases from J; junction bases left unmatched: 7. The chain's CDR3 is CASSLVGGSEYEQYF. DNA of the CDR3: TGTGCCAGCAGCTTAGTTGGCGGGAGTGAGTACGAGCAGTACTTC.

The gene calls are TRBV4-3 and TRBJ2-2, with 10 bases identical to TRBD2. The V segment lost 3 bases and the J segment 1 base; nucleotides outside the gene matches: 5. This CDR3 region has 17 residues. The germline gives CDR1 LGHNA, CDR2 YSLEER. This CDR3 is CASSHEWTSGNTGELFF. CDR3 nucleotides: TGCGCCAGCAGCCACGAATGGACTAGCGGGAACACCGGGGAGCTGTTTTTT.

This clonotype has more than one count but fewer than ten. The chain couples TRBV5-1 to TRBJ2-1, with a possible D match to TRBD1 (6 bases). V was cut by 3 bases and J by 0 bases, with 10 bases left in between. Germline lookup yields CDR1 SGHRS and CDR2 YFSETQ. The CDR3 loop spans 15 amino acids. The CDR3: CASSWTESSYNEQFF. The CDR3 region has the DNA TGCGCCAGCAGCTGGACAGAAAGCTCCTACAATGAGCAGTTCTTC.

The chain joins TRBV2 to TRBJ1-2, with D possibly matching TRBD1 (5 bases). Germline V gene lookup returns CDR1 SNHLY and CDR2 FYNNEI. V was cut by 3 bases and J by 7 bases, with 12 bases left in between. The CDR3 has 13 amino acids. The CDR3 here is CASSEGGSGGYTF. CDR3 coding DNA: TGTGCCAGCAGTGAGGGGGGAAGTGGTGGCTACACCTTC.

The CDR3 spells CASSVEGLVYEQYF. The DNA of the CDR3 is TGTGCCAGCAGCGTGGAGGGTTTGGTCTACGAGCAGTACTTC. The chain carries TRBV7-2 and TRBJ2-7; perhaps TRBD2 as D (6 bases). This CDR3 region has 14 residues. Between the trimmed V and J ends, which lost 5 bases and 3 bases, there was a span of 14 bases. CDR1 is SGHTA and CDR2 is FQGNSA in the germline V gene.

CDR3 region: CASSLTSGSGAETQYF. DNA of the CDR3: TGTGCCAGCAGCTTGACTAGCGGGAGTGGGGCCGAGACCCAGTACTTC. J is TRBJ2-5 and V is TRBV7-2, with 12 bases lining up with TRBD2. CDR1 SGHTA and CDR2 FQGNSA come from the germline V gene. The trim removed 3 bases at V and 5 bases at J, leaving 7 bases unmatched. This CDR3 is built from 16 residues.

This clonotype has more than one count but fewer than ten. The chain carries TRBV6-1 and TRBJ2-7; weak D call: TRBD2 (6 bases). Per the germline V gene, CDR1 is MNHNS and CDR2 is SASEGT. This CDR3 spans 16 amino acids. The ends were cut back, 3 bases at V and 2 bases at J, with 17 bases in the middle. This chain's CDR3 is CASSDKGLANTYEQYF. In DNA, the CDR3 is TGTGCCAGCAGTGACAAGGGACTGGCTAATACCTACGAGCAGTACTTC.

The chain joins TRBV19 to TRBJ2-7, with 12 bases matching TRBD2. The V segment lost 6 bases and the J segment 3 bases; nucleotides outside the gene matches: 6. The CDR3 loop spans 15 amino acids. Germline CDR1 is LNHDA and CDR2 is SQIVND (reference sequence). The CDR3 loop is CASRPGTSGLYEQYF. The DNA of the CDR3 is TGTGCCAGTAGACCCGGGACTAGCGGGCTCTACGAGCAGTACTTC.

V gene TRBV6-5 combines with J gene TRBJ2-5; TRBD1 or TRBD2 may be the D gene (6 bases each). The CDR3 is 15 amino acids. Trimming removed 0 bases at V and 5 bases at J, with 13 bases between. Germline-derived CDR1 and CDR2 are MNHEY and SVGAGI. The CDR3 spells CASSYSGGSGETQYF. The CDR3 region has the DNA TGTGCCAGCAGTTACTCCGGGGGCTCTGGGGAGACCCAGTACTTC.

This clonotype was picked up a small number of times. This sequence joins TRBV7-6 and TRBJ2-1; D tentatively fits TRBD1 or TRBD2 (7 bases each). The CDR3 is 14 amino acids. From germline, CDR1 is SGHVS and CDR2 FNYEAQ. The V gene lost 5 bases and the J gene lost 10 bases, with 18 bases spanning the gap. As DNA, the CDR3 is TGTGCCAGCAGCCCCTCAGGGGGGGACGGGGAGCAGTTCTTC. It specifies CASSPSGGDGEQFF.

This clonotype was observed a handful of times. The chain recombines TRBV11-2 with TRBJ2-5; D call uncertain. This CDR3 region has 12 residues. V was clipped by 5 bases and J by 5 bases, with 9 bases between them. Germline V lookup: CDR1 SGHAT, CDR2 FQNNGV. The DNA of the CDR3 is TGTGCCAGCAGCCAGCCCCCGGAGACCCAGTACTTC. Its protein product is CASSQPPETQYF.

This clonotype was found a few times. This chain links TRBV7-9 with TRBJ2-3, with D possibly TRBD1 on 7 matching bases. Germline V gene data show CDR1 as SEHNR and CDR2 as FQNEAQ (reference sequence). Trimming took off 5 bases at V and 4 bases at J, with 19 bases between the two ends. The CDR3 spans 16 residues. CDR3 DNA: TGTGCCAGCAGCCCAGGGGGGTTAGGGTACCCAGATACGCAGTATTTT. This gives the protein CASSPGGLGYPDTQYF.

This clonotype was recorded many times. The chain couples TRBV20-1 to TRBJ2-7, with D uncertain. Between the trimmed V and J ends, which lost 5 bases and 5 bases, there was a span of 10 bases. This CDR3 is built from 11 residues. The germline gives CDR1 DFQATT, CDR2 SNEGSKA (reference sequence). In DNA form, the CDR3 reads TGCAGTGCTCAGTCGGTGGACGAGCAGTACTTC. It is translated as CSAQSVDEQYF.

This clonotype was counted only a few times. This chain connects TRBV9 to TRBJ2-7; D perhaps matches TRBD2 (5 bases). Germline loops: CDR1 SGDLS, CDR2 YYNGEE. V was pared by 0 bases and J by 6 bases, with 10 bases between. This CDR3 has 13 residues. In nucleotides, the CDR3 is TGTGCCAGCAGCGTAGGAGGGCAACCCGAGCAGTACTTC. As protein: CASSVGGQPEQYF.

The CDR3 is CASSLVTGGAGKLFF. In nucleotides, the CDR3 is TGTGCCAGCAGCTTAGTGACAGGGGGCGCGGGAAAACTGTTTTTT. The chain joins TRBV7-2 to TRBJ1-4; 10 bases match TRBD1. Germline lookup yields CDR1 SGHTA and CDR2 FQGNSA. The CDR3 consists of 15 residues. The J segment lost 10 bases and the V segment lost 1 base, leaving 6 bases of the junction unmatched.

The V call is TRBV15, the J call TRBJ2-7, with a tentative D call TRBD1 (5 bases). V lost 0 bases and J 0 bases, leaving 9 bases between the germline ends. The CDR3 extends over 15 amino acids. Germline CDR1 is LNHNV and CDR2 is YYDKDF (reference sequence). Here the CDR3 DNA reads TGTGCCACCAGCAGAGACAGGGTGGACTCCTACGAGCAGTACTTC. Translated, it gives CATSRDRVDSYEQYF.

This chain links TRBV6-2 or TRBV6-3 with TRBJ2-2; D remains ambiguous. V was trimmed by 8 bases and J by 0 bases, leaving 10 bases between them. This CDR3 has 14 residues. Germline CDR1 and CDR2: MNHEY and SVGEGT. CDR3 region: CASGTDSNTGELFF. The DNA of the CDR3 is TGTGCCAGCGGTACCGATTCGAACACCGGGGAGCTGTTTTTT.

The chain recombines TRBV18 with TRBJ2-7, with D possibly called TRBD1 or TRBD2 (6 bases each). The germline V and J ends were trimmed by 8 bases and 4 bases, with 21 bases remaining between them. CDR1 is KGHSH, CDR2 LQKENI, per germline. The CDR3 length is 15 residues. CDR3 sequence reads: CASREGGPPKYEQYF. The CDR3 nucleotides read TGTGCCAGCCGAGAGGGGGGCCCTCCCAAATACGAGCAGTACTTC.

As concerns this clonotype: The junction shows a germline mismatch at one end, possibly a read error. This chain uses TRBV28 with TRBJ2-1; 14 bases map to TRBD2. This CDR3 is 21 amino acids long. In germline, CDR1 is MDHEN, CDR2 SYDVKM. CDR3: CASSFLGPGTSGSLSYNEPFF. DNA for the CDR3: TGTGCCAGCAGTTTTTTGGGCCCCGGGACTAGCGGGAGCCTATCCTACAATGAGCCGTTCTTC.

The table lists this clonotype with a few counts. This chain uses TRBV27 with TRBJ1-6, with D uncertain. The V gene's germline CDR1 is MNHEY and CDR2 SMNVEV (reference sequence). Deletions cut 6 bases from V and 2 bases from J, with 5 bases between. CDR3 length equals 13 residues. CDR3 DNA sequence: TGTGCCAGCAGGCTGGCCTATAATTCACCCCTCCACTTT. Its protein product is CASRLAYNSPLHF.

The chain employs TRBV7-2 and TRBJ2-5, with 10 bases matching TRBD2. The CDR3 is 15 residues long. The germline CDR1 and CDR2 sequences are SGHTA and FQGNSA. The trim removed 4 bases at V and 5 bases at J, leaving 7 bases unmatched. CDR3 DNA: TGTGCCAGCAGCTATTCTAGCGGGAGCGGTGAGACCCAGTACTTC. Encoded protein: CASSYSSGSGETQYF.

This clonotype came up a few times. V gene TRBV20-1 combines with J gene TRBJ1-5, with D perhaps matching TRBD1 (5 bases). V lost 6 bases and J lost 4, with 16 bases in between. The length of the CDR3 is 14 residues. Germline CDR1 is DFQATT and CDR2 is SNEGSKA (reference sequence). The CDR3 region has the DNA TGCAGTGCCCAGGGTCTAAGGGGAAATCAGCCCCAGCATTTT. Its translation is CSAQGLRGNQPQHF.

This clonotype has ten or more counts. The rearrangement links TRBV6-1 to TRBJ2-2; 9 bases are shared with TRBD1. Germline V gives CDR1 MNHNS, CDR2 SASEGT. This CDR3 has 16 residues. With V trimmed by 5 bases and J by 0 bases, 4 bases remained unmatched. This chain's CDR3 is CASSPWDRANTGELFF. The CDR3 coding sequence is TGTGCCAGCAGTCCCTGGGACAGGGCGAACACCGGGGAGCTGTTTTTT.

V is TRBV10-3 and J is TRBJ2-2, with TRBD2 matching over 8 bases. Germline V gene data show CDR1 as ENHRY and CDR2 as SYGVKD. Losses at the gene ends were 7 bases for V and 2 bases for J; bases not matched to a gene: 9. The CDR3 consists of 16 residues. CDR3 coding DNA: TGTGCCATCAATTCTCCGGGAGGGCCAAACACCGGGGAGCTGTTTTTT. Amino acid sequence: CAINSPGGPNTGELFF.

The chain employs TRBV7-9 and TRBJ1-1; the D is unclear. V lost 2 bases to trimming and J lost 5 bases, with 3 bases between them. From germline, CDR1 is SEHNR and CDR2 FQNEAQ (reference sequence). The CDR3 extends over 11 amino acids. DNA for the CDR3: TGTGCCAGCAGCTTACAGACTGAAGCTTTCTTT. Protein product: CASSLQTEAFF. Drawing the rest from reference TRBV7-9 and TRBJ1-1, the complete variable domain is DTGVSQNPRHKITKRGQNVTFRCDPISEHNRLYWYRQTLGQGPEFLTYFQNEAQLEKSRLLSDRFSAERPKGSFSTLEIQRTEQGDSAMYLCASSLQTEAFFGQGTRLTVV.

This clonotype showed up just a few times. The rearrangement links TRBV10-1 to TRBJ2-7; perhaps TRBD1 as D (6 bases). The CDR3 consists of 14 residues. Germline V gene sequence: CDR1 WNHNN, CDR2 SYGVQD (reference sequence). V was pared by 4 bases and J by 1 base, with 11 bases between. The CDR3 DNA is TGCGCCAGCAGTGGCGGACAGTTTTCCTACGAGCAGTACTTC. It translates to CASSGGQFSYEQYF.

This clonotype appeared a few times. This chain connects TRBV4-3 to TRBJ2-7; D is perhaps TRBD2 (6 bases). Trimming pared 0 bases from V and 5 bases from J, leaving 23 bases between. The CDR3 length is 18 residues. The germline V gene encodes CDR1 LGHNA and CDR2 YSLEER. CDR3 in DNA: TGCGCCAGCAGCCAAGAACCCCCGAGGACCGGGAGACCCAACGAGCAGTACTTC. Its protein product is CASSQEPPRTGRPNEQYF.